This is a list of T cell receptor beta chains from one sample in a study of cytomegalovirus exposure and HLA in healthy donors. Clones were read by immunoSEQ multiplex PCR, and TCRdb kept only the in-frame ones, dropping some. The sample comprises about 170,000 clones, roughly four fifths of which are singletons, and around 5% rests with the top ten. What was sequenced was PBMCs. The receptors here all came from a girl between 10 and 17 years old in good health and CMV-seropositive. The CDR3 runs from the conserved cysteine through the conserved F or W. Fields, in order: D gene, V gene, clone size, J gene, CDR3 DNA, CDR3 protein. The D gene is left open where the match is weak. A clone size is listed for some rows: how often the clone was seen (once, few, many), or a class if it is expanded.

D gene: -
V gene: TRBV19
clone size: -
J gene: TRBJ1-3
CDR3 DNA: TGTGCCAGTAGTCCGCGGGGGAACACCATATATTTT
CDR3 protein: CASSPRGNTIYF

D gene: -
V gene: TRBV5-5
clone size: -
J gene: TRBJ1-1
CDR3 DNA: TGTGCCAGCAGCTTGGTTGCTAGGAACACTGAAGCTTTCTTT
CDR3 protein: CASSLVARNTEAFF

D gene: TRBD2
V gene: TRBV5-1
clone size: -
J gene: TRBJ2-3
CDR3 DNA: TGCGCCAGCAGCTTGGCCGGGGGGGATACAGATACGCAGTATTTT
CDR3 protein: CASSLAGGDTDTQYF

D gene: TRBD1
V gene: TRBV19
clone size: once
J gene: TRBJ1-1
CDR3 DNA: TGTGCCAGTAGTCACCCGGGACAGATGAGCACTGAAGCTTTCTTT
CDR3 protein: CASSHPGQMSTEAFF

D gene: TRBD1
V gene: TRBV5-1
clone size: -
J gene: TRBJ1-1
CDR3 DNA: TGCGCCAGCAGCTCCAGACAGGGGAGGACTGAAGCTTTCTTT
CDR3 protein: CASSSRQGRTEAFF

D gene: -
V gene: TRBV6-5
clone size: -
J gene: TRBJ1-2
CDR3 DNA: TGTGCCAGCAGTACACAGGGCGGCTACACCTTC
CDR3 protein: CASSTQGGYTF

D gene: -
V gene: TRBV5-4
clone size: few
J gene: TRBJ1-1
CDR3 DNA: TGTGCCAGCAGCTGGATCGGGGGGAACAAGGAAGCTTTCTTT
CDR3 protein: CASSWIGGNKEAFF

D gene: TRBD1
V gene: TRBV19
clone size: -
J gene: TRBJ1-6
CDR3 DNA: TGTGCCAGTAGTGCGACAGGGGGAGGCTCACCCCTCCACTTT
CDR3 protein: CASSATGGGSPLHF

D gene: TRBD1
V gene: TRBV7-9
clone size: -
J gene: TRBJ1-2
CDR3 DNA: TGTGCCAGCAGCCGGGATATACGTTTGACAGGGAATGGCTACACCTTC
CDR3 protein: CASSRDIRLTGNGYTF

D gene: -
V gene: TRBV27
clone size: -
J gene: TRBJ1-6
CDR3 DNA: TGTGCCAGCAGTTTTCTGGGGGCAGGTTCACCCCTCCACTTT
CDR3 protein: CASSFLGAGSPLHF

D gene: -
V gene: TRBV6-4
clone size: -
J gene: TRBJ1-2
CDR3 DNA: TGTGCCAGCAGTGACTCGTCGACGACAGGTCCATTCTATGGCTACACCTTC
CDR3 protein: CASSDSSTTGPFYGYTF

D gene: TRBD1
V gene: TRBV7-9
clone size: -
J gene: TRBJ1-1
CDR3 DNA: TGTGCCAGCAGCTCGAGTCCGCCAGGGGGGAACACTGAAGCTTTCTTT
CDR3 protein: CASSSSPPGGNTEAFF

D gene: -
V gene: TRBV5-1
clone size: -
J gene: TRBJ1-1
CDR3 DNA: TGCGCCAGCAGCTGGGGGGGGGAAGGGACTGAAGCTTTCTTT
CDR3 protein: CASSWGGEGTEAFF

D gene: TRBD1
V gene: TRBV18
clone size: -
J gene: TRBJ2-7
CDR3 DNA: TGTGCCAGCTCACACGGACAGGGGGGTCCCTACGAGCAGTACTTC
CDR3 protein: CASSHGQGGPYEQYF

D gene: TRBD1
V gene: TRBV28
clone size: -
J gene: TRBJ1-1
CDR3 DNA: TGTGCCAGCAACACGCCGGGACAGGTTTCTCCGGCTTTCTTT
CDR3 protein: CASNTPGQVSPAFF

D gene: -
V gene: TRBV5-4
clone size: -
J gene: TRBJ2-7
CDR3 DNA: TGTGCCAGCAGCCTTCCGGGACACCGCTCCTACGAGCAGTACTTC
CDR3 protein: CASSLPGHRSYEQYF

D gene: -
V gene: TRBV6-1
clone size: -
J gene: TRBJ1-3
CDR3 DNA: TGTGCCAGCAGCCGGACTCCCGAGGGTGGAAACACCATATATTTT
CDR3 protein: CASSRTPEGGNTIYF

D gene: TRBD1
V gene: TRBV5-1
clone size: -
J gene: TRBJ1-4
CDR3 DNA: TGCGCCAGCAGCTCGGGACAGAGGACCGTTAATGAAAAACTGTTTTTT
CDR3 protein: CASSSGQRTVNEKLFF

D gene: TRBD2
V gene: TRBV28
clone size: once
J gene: TRBJ2-1
CDR3 DNA: TGTGCCAGCAGTCCCAGCGGGGGGGATGGGAGTGAGCAGTTCTTC
CDR3 protein: CASSPSGGDGSEQFF

D gene: -
V gene: TRBV5-4
clone size: -
J gene: TRBJ1-2
CDR3 DNA: TGTGCCAGCAGCTCAAGTCTTGGGGGGGGCCGGTTAGTCTATGGCTACACCTTC
CDR3 protein: CASSSSLGGGRLVYGYTF

D gene: TRBD2
V gene: TRBV5-1
clone size: -
J gene: TRBJ2-3
CDR3 DNA: TGCGCCAGCAGCTTGAGGGCGGGGGGGCAAGATACGCAGTATTTT
CDR3 protein: CASSLRAGGQDTQYF

D gene: -
V gene: TRBV27
clone size: -
J gene: TRBJ2-7
CDR3 DNA: TGTGCCAGCAGTTTACAGGGTTACGAGCAGTACTTC
CDR3 protein: CASSLQGYEQYF

D gene: -
V gene: TRBV7-2
clone size: -
J gene: TRBJ2-7
CDR3 DNA: TGTGCCATCCGGACTGGGGGGTCCTACGAGCAGTACTTC
CDR3 protein: CAIRTGGSYEQYF

D gene: -
V gene: TRBV25-1
clone size: -
J gene: TRBJ2-3
CDR3 DNA: TGTGCCAGCAGTGAACCCACCCGGGGTGCAGATACGCAGTATTTT
CDR3 protein: CASSEPTRGADTQYF

D gene: -
V gene: TRBV2
clone size: -
J gene: TRBJ2-7
CDR3 DNA: TGTGCCAGCAGCGCGGTTCCCAACGAGCAGTACTTC
CDR3 protein: CASSAVPNEQYF

D gene: -
V gene: TRBV29-1
clone size: -
J gene: TRBJ1-1
CDR3 DNA: TGCAGCGTTGTTGTCAGGGCCACTGAAGCTTTCTTT
CDR3 protein: CSVVVRATEAFF

D gene: TRBD2
V gene: TRBV5-1
clone size: -
J gene: TRBJ2-3
CDR3 DNA: TGCGCCAGCAGCTTGCAGCGGGGGGCCACAGATACGCAGTATTTT
CDR3 protein: CASSLQRGATDTQYF

D gene: -
V gene: TRBV5-1
clone size: -
J gene: TRBJ1-4
CDR3 DNA: TGCGCCAGCAGCTTGGGAGGTACTAATGAAAAACTGTTTTTT
CDR3 protein: CASSLGGTNEKLFF

D gene: -
V gene: TRBV9
clone size: -
J gene: TRBJ1-2
CDR3 DNA: TGTGCCAGCAGCGCCGGGGGGAGCGGCTACACCTTC
CDR3 protein: CASSAGGSGYTF